This TCR beta chain derives from a study of graft-versus-host responses after intestinal transplantation. Study in general: Anti-thymocyte globulin induction was given to all recipients, followed by tacrolimus and steroids for 2 to 4 years.

V lost 4 bases to trimming and J lost 5 bases; unmatched junction nucleotides: 9. The length of the CDR3 is 15 residues. The germline gives CDR1 SGDLS, CDR2 YYNGEE. Investigators treated the graft tissue so that it released intraepithelial and lamina propria lymphocytes. Points from the study as a whole: After transplant, early declines in HvG clones were associated with peak levels of circulating GvH clones. Patients who carried graft-donor T cell macrochimerism also had high graft-versus-host to host-versus-graft clonal ratios in their allografts. Analysis identified GvH clones in recipient marrow, with some appearing first in ileum or blood.

Repertoires were generated with immunoSEQ multiplex PCR, while TCRdb's copy carries only in-frame clones and drops some. The repertoire holds over a thousand clones, 70% to 85% seen once, with around a third in the top ten. As for this clone: Its antigen remains unknown.

The sequence came from a human patient who received an intestinal transplant, so some T cells may come from the graft donor. The sequences come from ileum tissue, collected 523 days after transplant. The chain has TRBV9 and TRBJ1-1; TRBD1 matches 9 bases. Here the CDR3 DNA reads TGTGCCAGCAGCTTCGGGACAGGGAGGAGTACTGAAGCTTTCTTT. Amino acid sequence: CASSFGTGRSTEAFF. Drawing the rest from reference TRBV9 and TRBJ1-1, the complete variable domain is DSGVTQTPKHLITATGQRVTLRCSPRSGDLSVYWYQQSLDQGLQFLIQYYNGEERAKGNILERFSAQQFPDLHSELNLSSLELGDSALYFCASSFGTGRSTEAFFGQGTRLTVV.